Sequencing of this T cell receptor beta chain was carried out in a study of cytomegalovirus exposure and HLA in healthy donors. Overall study findings and caveats: TCR beta sequences reportedly predicted most subjects' HLA-A and HLA-B alleles accurately. The productive fraction for most TCR beta V segments was about 90% or about 30% in an earlier analysis. Sequencing probably produced one cluster of sequence variants that were highly shared.

On this clone: Its antigen is unknown.

Among the donors, all were healthy bone marrow donors. Germline-derived CDR1 and CDR2 are SGHDT and YYEEEE. The V gene lost 2 bases and the J gene lost 3 bases, with 12 bases spanning the gap. This CDR3 region has 14 residues. PCR primers comprised 60 Vbeta and 13 Jbeta primers. Here immunoSEQ multiplex PCR was the method, and the copy in TCRdb shows in-frame clones only, minus some. Here the sample table reports 50,000 to 70,000 clones. The material sequenced was PBMCs. This rearrangement joins TRBV5-6 to TRBJ2-7; the D is unclear. The sequence was collected from a man in his fifties or sixties in good health and CMV-seropositive. CDR3 amino acids: CASSFLEANYEQYF. In DNA, the CDR3 is TGTGCCAGCAGCTTCTTAGAGGCCAACTACGAGCAGTACTTC. The full variable domain, completed using reference TRBV5-6 and TRBJ2-7, is DAGVTQSPTHLIKTRGQQVTLRCSPKSGHDTVSWYQQALGQGPQFIFQYYEEEERQRGNFPDRFSGHQFPNYSSELNVNALLLGDSALYLCASSFLEANYEQYFGPGTRLTVT.